Listed below are T cell receptor beta chains from one sample, sequenced in a study of tumor-infiltrating lymphocytes in oesophageal squamous cell carcinoma. TCRdb fed the PCR reads into MiXCR, producing one record per CDR3 protein. This sample has some 21,000 distinct CDR3 sequences, with roughly two fifths found just once. Source material: esophageal tumor tissue. All receptors come from a male donor with esophageal squamous cell carcinoma. Each CDR3 is given with its conserved first and last residue. D genes are given only for firm matches. Clone size is stated in some rows and not others, as once, few, many or a class when expanded.

V	size	D	J	CDR3	DNA
TRBV7-2	many	TRBD2	TRBJ2-1	CASSSVAGDYNEQFF	TGTGCCAGCAGCTCCGTAGCGGGGGATTACAATGAGCAGTTCTTC
TRBV9	-	TRBD2	TRBJ2-1	CASSGAGFNNEQFF	TGTGCCAGCAGTGGAGCGGGGTTTAACAATGAGCAGTTCTTC
TRBV7-9	medium-sized	TRBD2	TRBJ2-1	CASAPDSGGGNNEQFF	TGTGCCAGCGCCCCGGATAGCGGGGGGGGAAACAATGAGCAGTTCTTC
TRBV7-2	-	TRBD1	TRBJ2-3	CASSRSRTGGQTQYF	TGTGCCAGCAGCCGCTCCAGGACAGGGGGACAGACCCAGTATTTT
TRBV28	-	-	TRBJ1-5	CASSLGTEVRPQHF	TGTGCCAGCAGTTTAGGGACGGAGGTACGGCCCCAGCATTTT
TRBV7-3	-	-	TRBJ2-7	CASSLIAGLRDEQYF	TGTGCCAGCAGCTTAATTGCAGGGCTTCGGGACGAGCAGTACTTC
TRBV10-3	medium-sized	-	TRBJ2-1	CAISGTTDDKQFF	TGTGCCATCAGTGGGACGACGGATGATAAGCAGTTCTTC
TRBV7-4	-	TRBD1	TRBJ2-7	CASGQGARGFYEQYF	TGTGCCAGCGGACAGGGGGCGCGGGGGTTCTACGAGCAGTACTTC
TRBV12-3/TRBV12-4	-	-	TRBJ2-1	CASSLDAQGTKQFF	TGTGCCAGCAGTTTAGATGCCCAGGGGACGAAGCAGTTCTTC
TRBV28	many	-	TRBJ1-2	CASRFPTPHYGYTF	TGTGCCAGCAGGTTCCCGACACCTCACTATGGCTACACCTTC
TRBV11-2	-	-	TRBJ2-2	CASAMVVAEELFF	TGTGCCAGCGCCATGGTGGTGGCCGAGGAGCTGTTTTTT
TRBV18	-	-	TRBJ1-2	CASSPEQKVYGYTF	TGTGCCAGCTCACCAGAGCAAAAGGTCTATGGCTACACCTTC
TRBV6-1	once	TRBD2	TRBJ2-7	CASHNRGGNEQYF	TGTGCCAGTCATAACCGGGGGGGGAACGAGCAGTACTTC
TRBV11-2	many	-	TRBJ2-7	CASSEQVKQYF	TGTGCCAGCAGCGAACAGGTCAAGCAGTACTTC
TRBV11-2	many	-	TRBJ2-7	CASSLNGGQVYEQYF	TGTGCCAGCAGCTTAAATGGGGGGCAGGTCTACGAGCAGTACTTC
TRBV27	-	-	TRBJ1-5	CASSLLQGSQPQHF	TGTGCCAGCAGTTTATTACAGGGCTCTCAGCCCCAGCATTTT
TRBV4-2	-	TRBD2	TRBJ2-7	CASSHQQPGLAGYEQYF	TGTGCCAGCAGCCACCAACAGCCGGGACTAGCGGGATACGAGCAGTACTTC
TRBV5-4	many	-	TRBJ2-5	CASSERSQSTETQYF	TGTGCCAGCAGCGAACGCTCGCAGAGCACCGAGACCCAGTACTTC
TRBV6-6	few	-	TRBJ2-7	CASSIRPYEQYF	TGTGCCAGCAGTATACGGCCTTACGAGCAGTACTTC
TRBV5-1	few	-	TRBJ2-7	CASSFEAFTYEQYF	TGCGCCAGCAGCTTCGAGGCCTTTACCTACGAGCAGTACTTC
TRBV11-3	-	-	TRBJ2-7	CASSLDGVAYNSPLHF	TGTGCCAGCAGCTTAGACGGGGTGGCCTATAATTCACCCCTCCACTTC
TRBV7-2	-	TRBD2	TRBJ2-5	CASSLVTSGRFAEQYF	TGTGCCAGCAGCTTAGTGACTAGCGGGAGATTCGCTGAGCAGTACTTC
TRBV10-2	-	-	TRBJ2-5	CASSGITKATQYF	TGCGCCAGCAGTGGGATCACTAAAGCGACCCAGTACTTC
TRBV28	-	-	TRBJ2-7	CASSLVGAEYEQYF	TGTGCCAGCAGTTTAGTAGGAGCCGAATACGAGCAGTACTTC
TRBV7-2	-	TRBD1	TRBJ2-3	CASSWGQGQDTQYF	TGTGCCAGCAGCTGGGGACAGGGTCAAGATACGCAGTATTTT
TRBV7-2	few	-	TRBJ1-1	CASSLAPTREAFF	TGTGCCAGCAGCTTAGCTCCGACCCGTGAAGCTTTCTTT
TRBV7-2	-	-	TRBJ2-1	CASSAVSSYNEQFF	TGTGCCAGCAGCGCGGTTAGCTCCTACAATGAGCAGTTCTTC
TRBV19	few	-	TRBJ2-2	CASSIGTANTGELFF	TGTGCCAGTAGTATAGGGACCGCGAACACCGGGGAGCTGTTTTTT
TRBV5-1	many	-	TRBJ2-1	CASSLPLSTAYNEQFF	TGCGCCAGCAGCTTACCTCTATCGACAGCCTACAATGAGCAGTTCTTC
TRBV6-8	-	-	TRBJ2-1	CASSYGHNEQFF	TGTGCCAGCAGTTACGGCCACAATGAGCAGTTCTTC
TRBV7-2	-	-	TRBJ2-7	CASTQKVGVGYNEQYF	TGTGCCAGCACCCAAAAGGTGGGAGTCGGCTACAATGAGCAGTACTTC
TRBV14	many	-	TRBJ1-4	CASSQDLTGGEKLFF	TGTGCCAGCAGCCAAGATCTAACGGGAGGTGAAAAACTGTTTTTT
TRBV7-8	medium-sized	-	TRBJ2-3	CASSPLSGPDTQYF	TGTGCCAGCAGCCCCCTCAGCGGCCCAGATACGCAGTATTTT
TRBV7-3	many	-	TRBJ2-5	CASSLGGQGEQYF	TGTGCCAGCAGCTTGGGGGGGCAGGGTGAGCAGTACTTC
TRBV2	-	-	TRBJ2-5	CATAEDPLQETQYF	TGTGCCACCGCGGAGGACCCCCTGCAAGAGACCCAGTACTTC
TRBV20-1	many	-	TRBJ2-3	CSARNPLGTDTQYF	TGCAGTGCTAGAAACCCCCTGGGCACAGATACGCAGTATTTT
TRBV7-2	-	-	TRBJ2-7	CASSSMSTAGIYEQYF	TGTGCCAGCAGCTCCATGAGCACCGCGGGAATCTACGAGCAGTACTTC
TRBV5-1	many	TRBD2	TRBJ2-2	CASSLATSGITGELFF	TGCGCCAGCAGCTTGGCGACTAGCGGGATCACCGGGGAGCTGTTTTTT
TRBV7-6	-	-	TRBJ2-3	CASSLDFHRGTDTQYF	TGTGCCAGCAGCTTAGACTTTCACAGGGGCACAGATACGCAGTATTTT
TRBV7-9	medium-sized	-	TRBJ2-7	CASSMISSNEQYF	TGTGCCAGCAGCATGATCTCCAGTAACGAGCAGTACTTC
TRBV20-1	-	TRBD1	TRBJ1-1	CSARRQGITEAFF	TGCAGTGCTAGACGACAGGGTATCACTGAAGCTTTCTTT
TRBV6-1	many	TRBD2	TRBJ2-7	CATTKGAGGPSYNEQYF	TGTGCCACCACTAAAGGGGCGGGAGGGCCCTCCTACAATGAGCAGTACTTC
TRBV20-1	-	-	TRBJ1-2	CSATPPGARGYTF	TGCAGTGCTACCCCTCCAGGGGCCCGGGGCTACACCTTC
TRBV12-3/TRBV12-4	-	-	TRBJ2-1	CATDQLDSYNEQFF	TGTGCCACCGACCAACTAGACTCCTACAATGAGCAGTTCTTC
TRBV7-3	-	-	TRBJ2-1	CASSLSGHSGNEQFF	TGTGCCAGCAGCTTATCAGGACACTCTGGGAATGAGCAGTTCTTC
TRBV6-5	-	TRBD1	TRBJ2-4	CASGQGAGGLEQYF	TGTGCCAGTGGACAGGGGGCCGGGGGGCTTGAGCAGTACTTC